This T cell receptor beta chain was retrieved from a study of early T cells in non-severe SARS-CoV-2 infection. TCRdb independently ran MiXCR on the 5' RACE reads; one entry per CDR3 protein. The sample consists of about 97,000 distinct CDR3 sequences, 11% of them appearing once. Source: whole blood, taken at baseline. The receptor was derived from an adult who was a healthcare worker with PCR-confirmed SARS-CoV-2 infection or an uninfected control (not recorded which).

This chain's CDR3 is CASSWGTGGTEAFF. The DNA of the CDR3 is TGTGCCAGCAGCTGGGGGACAGGGGGCACTGAAGCTTTCTTT. This chain uses TRBV7-9 with TRBJ1-1; 11 positions agree with TRBD1. The V gene end was trimmed by 4 bases and the J gene end by 4 bases; junction bases not matched to a gene: 2. Germline V gives CDR1 SEHNR, CDR2 FQNEAQ (reference sequence). This CDR3 region has 14 residues.